This TCR beta chain was identified in a study of blood T cell repertoires in COVID-19. Study-level background: The study drew acute and convalescent COVID-19 samples from the United States, Italy and Spain. Sources were T cells, B-cell-depleted T cells, or PBMCs; the material itself was cDNA or gDNA.

V gave up 6 bases and J gave up 4 bases; unmatched junction bases: 4. Germline CDR1 reads MDHEN; CDR2 reads SYDVKM. The CDR3 sequence is 14 residues long. Seattle patients were enrolled during active infection and followed longitudinally. This clone showed up just a few times. Clones were read by immunoSEQ multiplex PCR, and TCRdb kept only the in-frame ones, dropping some. The sample consists of under 300,000 clones, 85% to 90% of them appearing once. Sequenced material: peripheral blood. This chain uses TRBV28 with TRBJ1-5, with 9 bases fitting TRBD1. This receptor was taken from a woman aged 55-69 years with COVID-19, enrolled during active disease. The CDR3 reads CASRPGQGNQPQHF. DNA for the CDR3: TGTGCCAGCAGGCCCGGACAGGGGAATCAGCCCCAGCATTTT.